This T cell receptor beta chain was observed in a study of blood T cell repertoires in COVID-19. Using immunoSEQ multiplex PCR, the repertoire was profiled, and TCRdb retains in-frame clones only, with some absent. The table records tens of thousands of clones, around nine tenths of them present only once. Trimming took off 3 bases at V and 8 bases at J, with 19 bases between the two ends. The germline V gene has CDR1 SGHTA and CDR2 FQGTGA. The CDR3 is 16 amino acids. The V gene is TRBV7-3, the J gene TRBJ2-2; D is ambiguous. The specimen was peripheral blood. The sequence came from a human donor with active COVID-19. The donor label of this sample is uncertain. CDR3 amino acids: CASSFGPRSSSGELFF. The CDR3 DNA follows: TGTGCCAGCAGCTTTGGGCCGCGTTCATCTTCGGGGGAGCTGTTTTTT.